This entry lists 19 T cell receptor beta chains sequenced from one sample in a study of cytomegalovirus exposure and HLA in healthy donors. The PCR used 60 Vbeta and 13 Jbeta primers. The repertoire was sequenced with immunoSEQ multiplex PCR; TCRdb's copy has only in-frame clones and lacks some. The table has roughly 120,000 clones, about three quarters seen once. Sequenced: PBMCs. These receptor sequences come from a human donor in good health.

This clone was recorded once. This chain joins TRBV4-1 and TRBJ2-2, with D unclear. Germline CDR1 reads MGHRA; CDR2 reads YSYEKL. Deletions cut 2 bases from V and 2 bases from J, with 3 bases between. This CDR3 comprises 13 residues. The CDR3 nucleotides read TGCGCCAGCAGCCAACCTAACACCGGGGAGCTGTTTTTT. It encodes CASSQPNTGELFF.

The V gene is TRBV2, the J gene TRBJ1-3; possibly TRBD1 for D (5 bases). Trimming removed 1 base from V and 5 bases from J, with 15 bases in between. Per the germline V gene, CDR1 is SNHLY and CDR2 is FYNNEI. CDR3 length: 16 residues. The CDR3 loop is CASSEVTAGYRNTIYF. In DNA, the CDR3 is TGTGCCAGCAGTGAAGTCACGGCAGGGTATAGAAACACCATATATTTT.

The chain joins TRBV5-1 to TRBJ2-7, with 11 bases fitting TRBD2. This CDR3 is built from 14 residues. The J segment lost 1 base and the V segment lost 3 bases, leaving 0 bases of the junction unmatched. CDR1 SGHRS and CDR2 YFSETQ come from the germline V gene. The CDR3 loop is CASSWTSGSYEQYF. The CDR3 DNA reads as TGCGCCAGCAGCTGGACTAGCGGGTCCTACGAGCAGTACTTC.

The CDR3 reads CAISPRAGELFF. CDR3 DNA: TGTGCCATCAGTCCACGGGCCGGGGAGCTGTTTTTT. The V call is TRBV10-3, the J call TRBJ2-2, with D unresolved. Germline V gene lookup returns CDR1 ENHRY and CDR2 SYGVKD. Trimming removed 5 bases from V and 6 bases from J, with 7 bases in between. CDR3 length: 12 residues.

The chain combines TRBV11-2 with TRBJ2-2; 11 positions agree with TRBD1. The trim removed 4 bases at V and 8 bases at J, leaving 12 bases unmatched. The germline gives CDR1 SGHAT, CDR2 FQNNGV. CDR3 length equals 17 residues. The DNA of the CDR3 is TGTGCCAGCAGCTCCACTGCGGACAGGGGGCGCGGAGGGGAGCTGTTTTTT. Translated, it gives CASSSTADRGRGGELFF.

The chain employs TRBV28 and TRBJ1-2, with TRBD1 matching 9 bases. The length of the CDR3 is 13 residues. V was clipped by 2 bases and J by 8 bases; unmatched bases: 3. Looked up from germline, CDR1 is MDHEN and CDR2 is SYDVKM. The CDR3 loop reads CASSLAGQGGYTF. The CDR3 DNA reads TGTGCCAGCAGTTTAGCGGGACAGGGAGGCTACACCTTC.

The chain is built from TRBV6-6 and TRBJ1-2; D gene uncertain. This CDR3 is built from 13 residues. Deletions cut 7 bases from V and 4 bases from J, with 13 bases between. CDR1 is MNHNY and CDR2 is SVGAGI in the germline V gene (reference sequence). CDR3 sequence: CASTNGSAYGYTF. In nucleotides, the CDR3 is TGTGCCAGCACCAACGGGTCAGCCTATGGCTACACCTTC.

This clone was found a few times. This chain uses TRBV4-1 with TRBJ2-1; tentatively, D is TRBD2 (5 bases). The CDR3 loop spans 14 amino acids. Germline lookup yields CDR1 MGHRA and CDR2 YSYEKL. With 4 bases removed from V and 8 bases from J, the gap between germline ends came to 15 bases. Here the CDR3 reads CASSPWPGKDEQFF. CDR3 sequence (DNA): TGCGCCAGCAGCCCCTGGCCCGGGAAGGATGAGCAGTTCTTC.

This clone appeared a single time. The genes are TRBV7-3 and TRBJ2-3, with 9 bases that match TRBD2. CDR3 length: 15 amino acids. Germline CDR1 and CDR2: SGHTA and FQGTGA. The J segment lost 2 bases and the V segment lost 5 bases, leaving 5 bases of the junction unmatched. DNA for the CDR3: TGTGCCAGCAGCCCTAGCGGGGCGTACACAGATACGCAGTATTTT. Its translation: CASSPSGAYTDTQYF.

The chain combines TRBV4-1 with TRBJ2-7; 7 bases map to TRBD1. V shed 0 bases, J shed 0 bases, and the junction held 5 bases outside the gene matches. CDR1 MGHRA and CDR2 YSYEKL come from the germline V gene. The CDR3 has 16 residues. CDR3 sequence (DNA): TGCGCCAGCAGCCAAGATATGGGACAGCACTCCTACGAGCAGTACTTC. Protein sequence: CASSQDMGQHSYEQYF.

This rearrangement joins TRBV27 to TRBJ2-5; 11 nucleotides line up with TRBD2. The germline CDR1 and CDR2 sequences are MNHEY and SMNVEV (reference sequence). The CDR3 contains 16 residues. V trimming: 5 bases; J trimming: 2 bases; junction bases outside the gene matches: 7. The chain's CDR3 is CASSGGLAGGQETQYF. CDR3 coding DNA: TGTGCCAGCAGTGGGGGGCTAGCGGGGGGACAAGAGACCCAGTACTTC.

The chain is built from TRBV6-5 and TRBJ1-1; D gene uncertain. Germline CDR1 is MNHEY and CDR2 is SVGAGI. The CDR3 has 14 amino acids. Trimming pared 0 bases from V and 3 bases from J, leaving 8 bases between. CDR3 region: CASSYSKGDTEAFF. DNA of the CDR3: TGTGCCAGCAGTTACTCGAAGGGAGACACTGAAGCTTTCTTT.

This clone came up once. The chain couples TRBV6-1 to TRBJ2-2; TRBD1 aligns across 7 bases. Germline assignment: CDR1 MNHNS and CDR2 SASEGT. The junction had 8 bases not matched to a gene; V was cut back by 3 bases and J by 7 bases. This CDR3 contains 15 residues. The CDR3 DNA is TGTGCCAGCAGTGATACAGGGGCCCGGGTCGGGGAGCTGTTTTTT. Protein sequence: CASSDTGARVGELFF.

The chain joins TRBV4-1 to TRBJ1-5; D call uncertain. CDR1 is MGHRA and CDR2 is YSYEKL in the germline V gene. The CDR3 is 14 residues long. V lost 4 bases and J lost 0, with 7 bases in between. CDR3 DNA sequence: TGCGCCAGCAGCCTTGGGCATAGCAATCAGCCCCAGCATTTT. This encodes CASSLGHSNQPQHF.

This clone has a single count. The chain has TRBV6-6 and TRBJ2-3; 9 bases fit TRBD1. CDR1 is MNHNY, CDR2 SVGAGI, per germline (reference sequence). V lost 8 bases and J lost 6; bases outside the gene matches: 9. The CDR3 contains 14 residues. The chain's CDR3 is CASGQGLVGDTQYF. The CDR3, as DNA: TGTGCCAGCGGACAGGGGCTGGTCGGGGATACGCAGTATTTT.

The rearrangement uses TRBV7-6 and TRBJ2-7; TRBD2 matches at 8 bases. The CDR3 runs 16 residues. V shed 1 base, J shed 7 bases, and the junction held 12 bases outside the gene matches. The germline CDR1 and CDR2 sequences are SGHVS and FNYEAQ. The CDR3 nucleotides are TGTGCCAGCAGCTTAGTCCTCGGGGGGGCGGTTCGGGAGCAGTACTTC. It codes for CASSLVLGGAVREQYF.

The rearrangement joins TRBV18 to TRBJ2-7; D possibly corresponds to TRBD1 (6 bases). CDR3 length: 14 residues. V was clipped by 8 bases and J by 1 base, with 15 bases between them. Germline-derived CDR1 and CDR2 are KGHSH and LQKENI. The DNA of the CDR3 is TGTGCCAGCACCGACCAGGGGCTGTCCTACGAGCAGTACTTC. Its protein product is CASTDQGLSYEQYF.

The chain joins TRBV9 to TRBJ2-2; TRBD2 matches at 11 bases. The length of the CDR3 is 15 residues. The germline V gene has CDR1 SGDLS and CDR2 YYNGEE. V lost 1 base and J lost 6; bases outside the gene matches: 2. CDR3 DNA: TGTGCCAGCAGCGTATTAGCGGGGGGGCCCGGGGAGCTGTTTTTT. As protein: CASSVLAGGPGELFF.

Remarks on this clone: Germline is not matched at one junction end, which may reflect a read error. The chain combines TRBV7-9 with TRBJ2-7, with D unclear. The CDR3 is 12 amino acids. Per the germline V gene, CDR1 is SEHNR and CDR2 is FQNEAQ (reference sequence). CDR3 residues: CSSSSIADEQYF. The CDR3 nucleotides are TGTTCCAGCAGCTCGATCGCGGACGAGCAGTACTTC.